This paragraph reports one TCR beta chain. This sample was included in a study of shared clonotypes between healthy human individuals. Study-level background: A couple of women and a few men aged 18 to 49 made up the donors.

Repertoires were generated with immunoSEQ multiplex PCR, while TCRdb's copy carries only in-frame clones and drops some. The sample lists some 1.4 million clones, more than 95% seen once, with 1.2% in the top ten. Material: naive CD4+ T cells sorted from blood. The sample's subset: CD45RA+ positively selected. The receptor's source is a man aged 25 to 40 in good health.

CDR3 residues: CASSSLEADTQYF. As DNA, the CDR3 is TGTGCCAGCAGCTCCCTGGAGGCAGATACGCAGTATTTT. This chain links TRBV5-4 with TRBJ2-3; possible D gene TRBD2, 5 bases. Germline CDR1 SGHNT, CDR2 YYREEE (reference sequence). V was trimmed by 3 bases and J by 4 bases, leaving 9 bases between them. This CDR3 has 13 amino acids.